The TCR beta chain described here comes from a study of blood T cells in healthy people across ages. Primed by a sample-barcoded 5' primer and a J-beta primer mix, a second PCR proceeded for about 7 to 11 cycles. Every cDNA was tagged by a template-switch adaptor with 12 random nucleotides. Via MiXCR, TCRdb re-called the 5' RACE reads, giving one row per CDR3 protein. Among about 620,000 distinct CDR3 sequences, 40% to 65% were seen once, and the ten largest hold roughly 14%. Regarding this clonotype: The antigen is not known.

Overall study findings and caveats: Observed TCR beta diversity per million T cells went down as age went up. This fall followed a roughly linear course with age.

Germline V gives CDR1 ENHRY, CDR2 SYGVKD. This CDR3 has 15 residues. V lost 3 bases and J lost 6; bases outside the gene matches: 7. RNA extraction gave at least 6 micrograms of total RNA per sample. The gene calls are TRBV10-3 and TRBJ2-3; 9 bases align to TRBD2. The source is an elderly woman in good health. What was sequenced was blood. The DNA of the CDR3 is TGTGCCATCAGTGACTATAGCGGGAGTGTGGATACGCAGTATTTT. Amino acids: CAISDYSGSVDTQYF.